The rows below give T cell receptor beta chains drawn from one sample of a study of Ad26.COV2.S vaccination and SARS-CoV-2 variants. The protocol was immunoSEQ multiplex PCR, while the TCRdb copy is restricted to in-frame clones and leaves out a portion. The data hold roughly 320,000 clones, with around 84% observed a single time. The material was peripheral blood, obtained in a trial of Ad26.COV2.S vaccine versus placebo. These receptors came from a person aged 18 to 59 who received the Ad26.COV2.S COVID-19 vaccine or a placebo. CDR3s include the opening cysteine and the closing phenylalanine or tryptophan. A D gene is named only where the DNA matches it firmly. Clone size appears in some rows only: once, few, many, or a class for an expanded clone.

>TRBV6-5|TRBJ1-5|NA|NA|14
CASSLGPGNQPQHF
TGTGCCAGCAGTTTAGGACCGGGCAATCAGCCCCAGCATTTT
>TRBV30|TRBJ2-1|NA|NA|16
CAWSVRWHRGGIEQFF
TGTGCCTGGAGTGTACGTTGGCACCGGGGAGGAATAGAGCAGTTCTTC
>TRBV30|TRBJ2-1|NA|TRBD2|14
CAWKRASGYGEQFF
TGTGCCTGGAAAAGAGCTAGCGGGTATGGTGAGCAGTTCTTC
>TRBV6-5|TRBJ1-6|NA|NA|15
CASSYMQGRGTPLHF
TGTGCCAGCAGTTACATGCAGGGGCGTGGAACACCCCTCCACTTT
>TRBV30|TRBJ1-2|NA|NA|13
CAWRKGVSYGYTF
TGTGCCTGGAGGAAAGGGGTTTCCTATGGCTACACCTTC
>TRBV7-9|TRBJ1-1|NA|NA|16
CASSRPRGGAGTEAFF
TGTGCCAGCAGCCGGCCAAGAGGTGGGGCAGGCACTGAAGCTTTCTTT
>TRBV29-1|TRBJ2-6|NA|NA|14
CSVEEFRGANVLTF
TGCAGCGTTGAAGAGTTTCGGGGGGCCAACGTCCTGACTTTC
>TRBV18|TRBJ2-7|NA|NA|11
CASSLSYEQYF
TGTGCCAGCTCTCTCTCCTACGAGCAGTACTTC
>TRBV6-5|TRBJ2-7|NA|NA|14
CVVSGGFGNHEQYF
TGTGTGGTGTCAGGAGGCTTCGGGAACCACGAGCAGTACTTC
>TRBV7-2|TRBJ1-2|once|NA|13
CASSLQGHYGYTF
TGTGCCAGCAGCTTACAGGGGCATTATGGCTACACCTTC
>TRBV7-5|TRBJ2-3|NA|NA|17
CVRSLAARDTHTDTQYF
TGTGTCAGAAGCTTAGCGGCGCGGGACACCCACACAGATACGCAGTATTTT
>TRBV19|TRBJ1-6|NA|NA|18
CASRHRIWGSSYNSPLHF
TGTGCCAGTCGACATAGGATATGGGGAAGCTCCTATAATTCACCCCTCCACTTT
>TRBV19|TRBJ2-3|NA|NA|14
CASSIGGTPATQYF
TGTGCCAGTAGTATAGGGGGAACTCCAGCTACGCAGTATTTT
>TRBV11-2|TRBJ2-3|NA|NA|16
CASSSTSGQSTDTQYF
TGTGCCAGCAGCTCCACTAGTGGGCAGAGCACAGATACGCAGTATTTT
>TRBV19|TRBJ1-2|NA|TRBD1|16
CASSPGDRGRSQGYTF
TGTGCCAGTAGTCCAGGGGACAGGGGAAGGTCTCAAGGCTACACCTTC
>TRBV6-6|TRBJ2-5|NA|NA|16
CAGYRMGTVTQETQYF
TGTGCCGGCTACAGAATGGGGACCGTAACTCAAGAGACCCAGTACTTC
>TRBV7-9|TRBJ2-3|NA|TRBD2|15
CASSLGSGGIDTQYF
TGTGCCAGCAGCTTAGGTAGCGGGGGAATAGATACGCAGTATTTT
>TRBV5-1|TRBJ1-4|NA|NA|15
CASSLMSPANEKLFF
TGCGCCAGCAGCTTAATGTCCCCGGCTAATGAAAAACTGTTTTTT
>TRBV7-8|TRBJ2-2|NA|TRBD1|16
CASSSRDRAYTGELFF
TGTGCCAGCAGCTCCCGGGACAGGGCTTACACCGGGGAGCTGTTTTTT
>TRBV6-5|TRBJ2-1|few|TRBD1|16
CASSYPGTGGAREQFF
TGTGCCAGCAGTTATCCCGGGACAGGGGGCGCGAGGGAGCAGTTCTTC
>TRBV27|TRBJ2-2|NA|TRBD1|14
CASSRDRGRGELFF
TGTGCCAGCAGCCGAGACAGGGGTAGAGGGGAGCTGTTTTTT
>TRBV18|TRBJ1-4|few|TRBD1|14
CASARQGGVEKLFF
TGTGCCAGCGCCAGACAGGGGGGAGTGGAAAAACTGTTTTTT
>TRBV18|TRBJ2-7|few|NA|13
CASSPSHGNEQYF
TGTGCCAGCTCACCCTCCCACGGTAACGAGCAGTACTTC
>TRBV19|TRBJ1-6|NA|TRBD1|14
CASSYRDRGSPLHF
TGTGCCAGTAGCTACCGGGACAGGGGCTCACCCCTCCACTTT
>TRBV12-3/TRBV12-4|TRBJ2-7|few|TRBD1|13
CASSAQGAYEQYF
TGTGCCAGCAGTGCACAGGGGGCTTACGAGCAGTACTTC
>TRBV5-1|TRBJ2-3|NA|TRBD1|18
CASSPSGQGVSLADTQYF
TGCGCCAGCAGCCCGTCGGGACAGGGGGTTTCGTTGGCAGATACGCAGTATTTT
>TRBV6-5|TRBJ1-1|NA|NA|14
CASSPGRGIAEAFF
TGTGCCAGCAGTCCCGGAAGGGGTATAGCTGAAGCTTTCTTT
>TRBV6-5|TRBJ1-1|NA|TRBD1|15
CASSYSGQGATEAFF
TGTGCCAGCAGTTACTCAGGGCAGGGGGCCACTGAAGCTTTCTTT
>TRBV12-3/TRBV12-4|TRBJ2-3|NA|NA|13
CASTFGSTDTQYF
TGTGCCAGCACATTCGGCAGCACAGATACGCAGTATTTT
>TRBV18|TRBJ1-5|NA|TRBD1|16
CASSPPGTGGTQPQHF
TGTGCCAGCTCACCACCAGGGACAGGGGGAACTCAGCCCCAGCATTTT
>TRBV7-9|TRBJ1-2|NA|NA|16
CASSLVGGPLGYGYTF
TGTGCCAGCAGCTTAGTTGGCGGCCCATTAGGCTATGGCTACACCTTC
>TRBV19|TRBJ1-4|NA|NA|17
CASSVFGRIATNEKLFF
TGTGCCAGTAGTGTTTTCGGACGGATTGCAACTAATGAAAAACTGTTTTTT
>TRBV6-5|TRBJ1-1|NA|NA|15
CASTPPGDRKNEAFF
TGTGCCAGCACACCCCCCGGAGACAGGAAAAATGAAGCTTTCTTT
>TRBV5-1|TRBJ1-6|few|TRBD1|14
CASSSGQPYSPLHF
TGCGCCAGCAGCTCGGGACAGCCCTATTCACCCCTCCACTTT
>TRBV5-6|TRBJ1-2|NA|TRBD1|15
CASNNAGTGPYGYTF
TGTGCCAGCAACAACGCCGGGACAGGGCCCTATGGCTACACCTTC
>TRBV12-5|TRBJ1-5|NA|NA|14
CASGPIGRNQPQHF
TGTGCTAGTGGCCCGATAGGAAGGAATCAGCCCCAGCATTTT
>TRBV25-1|TRBJ1-4|NA|NA|12
CASRGLNEKLFF
TGTGCCAGCAGGGGACTTAATGAAAAACTGTTTTTT
>TRBV10-3|TRBJ2-5|once|NA|11
CAIGGAGTQYF
TGTGCCATCGGGGGGGCTGGGACCCAGTACTTC
>TRBV5-1|TRBJ1-5|NA|TRBD1|22
CASSLKRQGAGSIQIGNQPQHF
TGCGCCAGCAGCTTGAAGCGACAGGGGGCGGGGAGTATACAGATAGGCAATCAGCCCCAGCATTTT
>TRBV6-2/TRBV6-3|TRBJ2-2|NA|NA|15
CASSSAAKDTGELFF
TGTGCCAGCAGTTCCGCCGCAAAAGACACCGGGGAGCTGTTTTTT
>TRBV18|TRBJ2-7|once|TRBD1|16
CASSPPIFDRGHEQYF
TGTGCCAGCTCACCACCGATCTTTGACAGGGGGCACGAGCAGTACTTC
>TRBV6-5|TRBJ1-5|NA|NA|15
CASSYRWGVNQPQHF
TGTGCCAGCAGTTACCGATGGGGGGTTAATCAGCCCCAGCATTTT
>TRBV5-1|TRBJ1-2|NA|TRBD1|14
CASSDTQGLDGYTF
TGCGCCAGCAGCGATACACAGGGGTTGGATGGCTACACCTTC
>TRBV5-1|TRBJ1-6|few|NA|15
CASSLDPGVESPLHF
TGCGCCAGCAGCTTGGATCCGGGAGTGGAATCACCCCTCCACTTT